The 22 T cell receptor beta chains below come from one sample, sequenced in a study of Graves' ophthalmopathy and Graves' hyperthyroidism. The TCR beta CDR3 regions underwent amplification from RNA transcripts. Second-round multiplex PCR came after first-round RT-PCR with HTBI primers. TCRdb reprocessed the multiplex PCR reads with MiXCR, giving one entry per CDR3 protein. This sample carries about 400,000 distinct CDR3 sequences, about a sixth of them seen once, and the ten largest clones take 1.6%. The material sequenced was peripheral blood. These receptors all come from a woman between 18 and 29 years old with Graves' ophthalmopathy.

The chain uses TRBV28 and TRBJ1-6; D is unresolved. CDR1 is MDHEN and CDR2 is SYDVKM in the germline V gene. V dropped 3 bases and J dropped 5 bases, with 8 bases sitting between them. This CDR3 is 14 amino acids long. CDR3 sequence: CASSFLTDNSPLHF. The CDR3, as DNA: TGTGCCAGCAGTTTTCTAACAGATAATTCACCCCTCCACTTT.

This clonotype was seen repeatedly, ten times or more. At one of its ends the junction is not consistent with the germline gene, which may arise from a read error. The rearrangement links TRBV28 to TRBJ2-7; D might be TRBD1 (6 bases). The germline gives CDR1 MDHEN, CDR2 SYDVKM. This CDR3 contains 13 residues. The CDR3 loop is CASSLSPGQGGKF. The CDR3 DNA reads as TGTGCCAGCAGTTTATCCCCCGGACAAGGGGGTAAATTC.

This clonotype was recorded many times. The chain carries TRBV30 and TRBJ2-7; the D gene is possibly TRBD1 (6 bases). V lost 0 bases and J 3 bases, leaving 15 bases between the germline ends. Germline V gene sequence: CDR1 GTSNPN, CDR2 SVGIG (reference sequence). The CDR3 has 15 amino acids. The chain's CDR3 is CAWSVNPQGLYEQYF. DNA for the CDR3: TGTGCCTGGAGTGTTAACCCCCAGGGGCTCTACGAGCAGTACTTC.

Ten or more counts support this clonotype. The V gene is TRBV6-2 or TRBV6-3, the J gene TRBJ2-5; D gene uncertain. Germline-derived CDR1 and CDR2 are MNHEY and SVGEGT. V was pared by 4 bases and J by 3 bases, with 18 bases between. This CDR3 has 16 amino acids. The chain's CDR3 is CASSSLVDERKETQYF. The CDR3 nucleotides read TGTGCCAGCAGTTCCCTGGTGGATGAGCGTAAAGAGACCCAGTACTTC.

The gene calls are TRBV7-8 and TRBJ2-7; the match to TRBD1 covers 12 bases. The CDR3 totals 16 residues. Germline trimming cut 6 bases from V and 3 bases from J; bases unmatched to any gene: 9. In germline, CDR1 is SGHVS, CDR2 FQNEAQ. The CDR3 spells CASRKSGTGGNYEQYF. In DNA, the CDR3 is TGTGCCAGCAGAAAAAGCGGGACAGGGGGCAACTACGAGCAGTACTTC.

This clonotype appeared many times. The chain couples TRBV6-2 or TRBV6-3 to TRBJ1-1; 7 bases line up with TRBD1. Germline assignment: CDR1 MNHEY and CDR2 SVGEGT. V was clipped by 6 bases and J by 1 base; unmatched bases: 8. The CDR3 length is 15 residues. In DNA form, the CDR3 reads TGTGCCAGCAGACCCGGGACAGCGAGGAACACTGAAGCTTTCTTT. It is translated as CASRPGTARNTEAFF.

This clonotype was seen many times. The rearrangement uses TRBV27 and TRBJ1-1; no clear D gene. The CDR3 loop spans 14 amino acids. V lost 2 bases, J lost 0 bases, and 7 bases lay in between. Germline V gives CDR1 MNHEY, CDR2 SMNVEV (reference sequence). CDR3 loop: CASSLNLMNTEAFF. CDR3 coding DNA: TGTGCCAGCAGTTTAAACCTTATGAACACTGAAGCTTTCTTT.

This clonotype has at least ten counts. The J gene is TRBJ2-5, the V gene TRBV6-4; 14 bases map to TRBD2. The CDR3 extends over 19 amino acids. V gave up 6 bases and J gave up 2 bases; unmatched junction bases: 14. Germline V gene lookup returns CDR1 MRHNA and CDR2 SNTAGT. The DNA for the CDR3 is TGTGCCAGCAGACACCTCTTACCGGGACTAGCGGGAGAACAAGAGACCCAGTACTTC. As protein: CASRHLLPGLAGEQETQYF.

V usage is TRBV6-1 and J usage is TRBJ1-2; D is unclear. There are 12 residues in the CDR3. The V end lost 1 base, the J end lost 8 bases, and 8 bases lay between the germline ends. Germline V gene data show CDR1 as MNHNS and CDR2 as SASEGT. The CDR3 loop is CASSEGMRGYTF. Here the CDR3 DNA reads TGTGCCAGCAGTGAAGGGATGAGGGGCTACACCTTC.

Only a few counts were recorded for this clonotype. Since a much larger clone is just one base distant, this may be a read error. The V and J genes are TRBV28 and TRBJ1-1, with TRBD1 identical over 7 bases. With 11 bases clipped from V and 0 bases from J, the junction kept 9 bases outside the gene matches. CDR3 length equals 14 residues. The germline CDR1 and CDR2 sequences are MDHEN and SYDVKM. In DNA form, the CDR3 reads TGTGCCGCGTCAGGGGGGGCCATGAACACTGAAGCTTTCTTT. It specifies CAASGGAMNTEAFF.

This clonotype was recorded at least ten times. CDR3 amino acids: CASSPGSTSGATQYF. The CDR3 region has the DNA TGTGCCAGCAGCCCCGGCTCGACTAGCGGGGCCACGCAGTATTTT. This chain uses TRBV11-2 with TRBJ2-3, with 11 positions matching TRBD2. V gave up 5 bases and J gave up 9 bases; unmatched junction bases: 10. Germline V gives CDR1 SGHAT, CDR2 FQNNGV. The CDR3 spans 15 residues. Full variable domain (outside the CDR3, taken from reference TRBV11-2 and TRBJ2-3): EAGVAQSPRYKIIEKRQSVAFWCNPISGHATLYWYQQILGQGPKLLIQFQNNGVVDDSQLPKDRFSAERLKGVDSTLKIQPAKLEDSAVYLCASSPGSTSGATQYFGPGTRLTVL.

The rearrangement joins TRBV2 to TRBJ2-2; tentatively, D is TRBD2 (6 bases). This CDR3 region has 15 residues. Germline CDR1 reads SNHLY; CDR2 reads FYNNEI. Trimming left V 8 bases short and J 0 bases short, with 13 bases between. The CDR3 reads CASCPGLPNTGELFF. The CDR3 coding sequence is TGTGCCAGCTGCCCGGGACTTCCGAACACCGGGGAGCTGTTTTTT.

This clonotype was observed at least ten times. V is TRBV28 and J is TRBJ2-5; D may be TRBD1 (5 bases). V was clipped by 3 bases and J by 2 bases, with 10 bases between them. The CDR3 contains 14 residues. CDR1 is MDHEN, CDR2 SYDVKM, per germline. CDR3 in DNA: TGTGCCAGCAGTTTTCAGACAGCTCAAGAGACCCAGTACTTC. This encodes CASSFQTAQETQYF.

There are many counts of this clonotype. The genes are TRBV6-5 and TRBJ1-5, with 11 bases identical to TRBD1. The CDR3 is 14 residues long. Germline V gives CDR1 MNHEY, CDR2 SVGAGI. Trimming cost V 6 bases and J 6 bases; bases outside gene matches: 4. The CDR3 nucleotides are TGTGCCAGCAGACTCGGGACAGGGGGTCAGCCCCAGCATTTT. Its protein is CASRLGTGGQPQHF.

In this sample, this clonotype turned up a few times. The genes are TRBV13 and TRBJ1-1, with D perhaps TRBD1 (5 bases). CDR3 size: 16 residues. Germline V lookup: CDR1 PRHDT, CDR2 FYEKMQ (reference sequence). V dropped 7 bases and J dropped 5 bases, with 23 bases sitting between them. In DNA, the CDR3 is TGTGCCAGCAACCGAGCGGGGCCGGACTTTTTTACTGAAGCTTTCTTT. This sequence encodes CASNRAGPDFFTEAFF.

Ten or more counts support this clonotype. This sequence joins TRBV3-1 and TRBJ2-7; TRBD2 might be the D (5 bases). Germline-derived CDR1 and CDR2 are LGHDT and YNNKEL (reference sequence). The length of the CDR3 is 15 residues. V was cut by 1 base and J by 1 base, with 11 bases left in between. Here the CDR3 DNA reads TGTGCCAGCAGCCAAGTATGGAGGTCATCCTACGAGCAGTACTTC. Its translation is CASSQVWRSSYEQYF.

This clonotype was detected many times. V gene TRBV7-3 combines with J gene TRBJ2-7, with 10 bases fitting TRBD2. V lost 4 bases to trimming and J lost 6 bases; unmatched junction nucleotides: 9. This CDR3 spans 15 amino acids. Germline V gene sequence: CDR1 SGHTA, CDR2 FQGTGA. The CDR3 coding sequence is TGTGCCAGCAGCTCCAGAGCGGGACTAGCGTCCGAGCAGTACTTC. Translated, it gives CASSSRAGLASEQYF.

The chain recombines TRBV6-5 with TRBJ1-2; D not resolved. The germline gives CDR1 MNHEY, CDR2 SVGAGI. CDR3 size: 15 residues. V gave up 0 bases and J gave up 6 bases, with 14 bases separating them. CDR3 DNA: TGTGCCAGCAGTTACTCGCCCCGGGCCCCTAATGGCTACACCTTC. This translates into CASSYSPRAPNGYTF.

This clonotype was seen ten or more times. This chain connects TRBV9 to TRBJ2-5; the D gene could be TRBD1 or TRBD2 (7 bases each). V lost 1 base and J 4 bases, leaving 17 bases between the germline ends. From germline, CDR1 is SGDLS and CDR2 YYNGEE. The CDR3 length is 16 residues. CDR3 amino acids: CASSVNLDREGETQYF. The CDR3 DNA reads as TGTGCCAGCAGCGTAAACCTTGACAGGGAGGGAGAGACCCAGTACTTC. The variable domain in full, completed from reference TRBV9 and TRBJ2-5, reads DSGVTQTPKHLITATGQRVTLRCSPRSGDLSVYWYQQSLDQGLQFLIQYYNGEERAKGNILERFSAQQFPDLHSELNLSSLELGDSALYFCASSVNLDREGETQYFGPGTRLLVL.

The sample holds many counts of this clonotype. The V call is TRBV6-5, the J call TRBJ2-7, with TRBD2 identical over 7 bases. The CDR3 sequence is 15 residues long. CDR1 and CDR2 from the germline V gene are MNHEY and SVGAGI. The V and J ends lost 4 bases and 2 bases, in that order; junction bases with no gene match: 8. The CDR3 loop reads CASSFGKRGPYEQYF. In nucleotides, the CDR3 is TGTGCCAGCAGTTTTGGAAAGCGGGGTCCCTACGAGCAGTACTTC.

This clonotype was seen only a few times. This chain joins TRBV9 and TRBJ2-2; tentatively, D is TRBD2 (6 bases). The CDR3 covers 19 residues. Germline lookup yields CDR1 SGDLS and CDR2 YYNGEE. V lost 4 bases and J lost 3, with 25 bases in between. The CDR3, as DNA: TGTGCCAGCAGCCAGGCCCTCTTAGTGCGGGAACGAGACACCGGGGAGCTGTTTTTT. Translating it yields CASSQALLVRERDTGELFF.

This clonotype was counted ten times or more. This chain uses TRBV6-2 or TRBV6-3 with TRBJ1-1, with 9 nucleotides matching TRBD1. Germline CDR1 reads MNHEY; CDR2 reads SVGEGT. The CDR3 covers 15 residues. V shed 6 bases and J 4 bases; nucleotides not matched to a gene: 9. The chain's CDR3 is CASSHLTGGITEAFF. In DNA form, the CDR3 reads TGTGCCAGCAGCCACCTGACAGGGGGAATCACTGAAGCTTTCTTT.